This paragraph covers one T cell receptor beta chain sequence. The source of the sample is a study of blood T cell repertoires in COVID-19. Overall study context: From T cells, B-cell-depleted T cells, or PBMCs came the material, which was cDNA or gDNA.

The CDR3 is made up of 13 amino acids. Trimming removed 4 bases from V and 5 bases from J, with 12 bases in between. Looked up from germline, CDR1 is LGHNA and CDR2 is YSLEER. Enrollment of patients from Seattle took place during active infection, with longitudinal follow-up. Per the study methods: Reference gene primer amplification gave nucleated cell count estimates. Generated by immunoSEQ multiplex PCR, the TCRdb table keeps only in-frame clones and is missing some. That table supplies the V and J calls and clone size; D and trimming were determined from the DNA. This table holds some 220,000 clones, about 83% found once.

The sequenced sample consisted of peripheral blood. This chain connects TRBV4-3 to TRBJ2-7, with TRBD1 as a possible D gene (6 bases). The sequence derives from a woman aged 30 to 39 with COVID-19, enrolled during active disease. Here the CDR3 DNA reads TGCGCCAGCAGCCGGGACATTAGGCACGAGCAGTACTTC. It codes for CASSRDIRHEQYF.